This T cell receptor (beta chain) was documented in a study of Graves' ophthalmopathy and Graves' hyperthyroidism. Trimming pared 3 bases from V and 6 bases from J, leaving 17 bases between. The CDR3 is 15 residues long. Per germline, CDR1 KGHSH and CDR2 LQKENI. The sequenced template was RNA, covering the TCR beta CDR3 region. An opening RT-PCR round employed HTBI primers and preceded a second-round multiplex PCR. TCRdb called the multiplex PCR reads again in MiXCR, with one record for every CDR3 protein. The sample holds 300,000 to 450,000 distinct CDR3 sequences, about 15% seen once. General study points: As the model predicted ophthalmopathy progression, it achieved a sensitivity of 70.59% and a specificity of 72.22%.

As concerns this clonotype: Its antigen remains unidentified.

This chain uses TRBV18 with TRBJ1-1, with D tentatively TRBD1 (6 bases). The sequence was collected from an adult woman with stable Graves' hyperthyroidism. Source material: peripheral blood. In DNA, the CDR3 is TGTGCCAGCTCACCCTTCGAGGGGGGGTCTTCTGAAGCTTTCTTT. Translation: CASSPFEGGSSEAFF.